The next 13 T cell receptor beta chains were all read from a single sample in a study of cytomegalovirus exposure and HLA in healthy donors. PCR amplification relied on 60 Vbeta primers (plus 13 Jbeta primers). Data came from immunoSEQ multiplex PCR; TCRdb stores just in-frame clones and leaves some out. This table holds approximately 150,000 clones, about 60% found once. The sample consisted of PBMCs. All receptors come from a woman aged 55-69 years in good health and CMV-seropositive.

The rearrangement links TRBV7-9 to TRBJ2-1; the D is unclear. The germline V gene encodes CDR1 SEHNR and CDR2 FQNEAQ (reference sequence). This CDR3 spans 15 amino acids. Between the trimmed V and J ends, which lost 3 bases and 0 bases, there was a span of 9 bases. The CDR3, as DNA: TGTGCCAGCAGCTTCCGTTCCAGCTCCTACAATGAGCAGTTCTTC. Translation gives CASSFRSSSYNEQFF. Full variable domain (rest looked up from reference TRBV7-9 and TRBJ2-1): DTGVSQNPRHKITKRGQNVTFRCDPISEHNRLYWYRQTLGQGPEFLTYFQNEAQLEKSRLLSDRFSAERPKGSFSTLEIQRTEQGDSAMYLCASSFRSSSYNEQFFGPGTRLTVL.

The V call is TRBV7-2, the J call TRBJ2-1; 8 bases are a match to TRBD1. CDR1 is SGHTA, CDR2 FQGNSA, per germline. The CDR3 is 13 residues long. With 5 bases clipped from V and 14 bases from J, the junction kept 11 bases outside the gene matches. CDR3 sequence reads: CASSRTADREEFF. CDR3 coding DNA: TGTGCCAGCAGCAGGACCGCGGACAGGGAGGAGTTCTTC.

This clone was recorded once. CDR3 in DNA: TGTGCCAGCAGCTCCCGACTAGAGGGAGGAGATACGCAGTATTTT. It yields the protein CASSSRLEGGDTQYF. This chain connects TRBV7-2 to TRBJ2-3, with D maybe TRBD2 (6 bases). The V and J ends lost 4 bases and 5 bases respectively, with 16 bases between them. The CDR3 totals 15 residues. In germline, CDR1 is SGHTA, CDR2 FQGNSA.

This chain uses TRBV2 with TRBJ1-2, with TRBD1 matching over 7 bases. CDR3 length: 15 residues. Germline V gene data show CDR1 as SNHLY and CDR2 as FYNNEI. J lost 3 bases, V lost 8 bases, and 12 bases had no gene match. The CDR3 region is CASAPNHRGDYGYTF. The CDR3 DNA sequence: TGTGCCAGCGCCCCCAATCACAGGGGAGACTATGGCTACACCTTC.

The V gene is TRBV18, the J gene TRBJ1-1; 7 nucleotides agree with TRBD1. The CDR3 has 15 residues. With 6 bases clipped from V and 5 bases from J, the junction kept 12 bases outside the gene matches. Germline V lookup: CDR1 KGHSH, CDR2 LQKENI. The CDR3 DNA sequence: TGTGCCAGCTCTCGTACAGGGGAAAGGCGGACTGAAGCTTTCTTT. The encoded protein is CASSRTGERRTEAFF.

V and J are TRBV30 and TRBJ2-7, with a possible D match to TRBD2 (5 bases). V lost 0 bases and J 2 bases, leaving 8 bases between the germline ends. In germline, CDR1 is GTSNPN, CDR2 SVGIG (reference sequence). The CDR3 contains 13 residues. DNA for the CDR3: TGTGCCTGGAGTGTGTTCGGGGCCTACGAGCAGTACTTC. Translated, it gives CAWSVFGAYEQYF.

This clone was counted between two and nine times. This chain uses TRBV18 with TRBJ2-3, with D tentatively TRBD1 (5 bases). The germline V and J ends were trimmed by 2 bases and 1 base, with 7 bases remaining between them. The germline CDR1 and CDR2 sequences are KGHSH and LQKENI. This CDR3 is 14 amino acids long. The CDR3: CASSPGARTDTQYF. CDR3 in DNA: TGTGCCAGCTCACCAGGGGCGCGCACAGATACGCAGTATTTT.

The V call is TRBV10-3, the J call TRBJ1-5, with unresolved D. Germline assignment: CDR1 ENHRY and CDR2 SYGVKD. V was trimmed by 10 bases and J by 0 bases, leaving 13 bases between them. The CDR3 totals 14 residues. The CDR3 bases are TGTGCCAGCGGATTTTACGATAGCAATCAGCCCCAGCATTTT. Translation: CASGFYDSNQPQHF.

This sequence joins TRBV5-5 and TRBJ2-5; the match to TRBD1 covers 11 bases. CDR1 is SGHKS, CDR2 YYEKEE, per germline (reference sequence). The V segment lost 4 bases and the J segment 5 bases; nucleotides outside the gene matches: 7. The length of the CDR3 is 15 residues. The CDR3 sequence is CASSETGTGGETQYF. The CDR3 DNA reads TGTGCCAGCAGCGAGACCGGGACAGGGGGGGAGACCCAGTACTTC.

The V gene is TRBV7-2, the J gene TRBJ2-2; a possible D gene is TRBD2 (5 bases). The CDR3 covers 16 residues. The germline V gene encodes CDR1 SGHTA and CDR2 FQGNSA. V dropped 5 bases and J dropped 5 bases, with 18 bases sitting between them. The CDR3 here is CASSPRLLPGTGELFF. The CDR3 DNA sequence: TGTGCCAGCAGCCCCCGTTTATTGCCGGGGACCGGGGAGCTGTTTTTT. The full variable domain, its missing parts supplied by reference TRBV7-2 and TRBJ2-2, is GAGVSQSPSNKVTEKGKDVELRCDPISGHTALYWYRQSLGQGLEFLIYFQGNSAPDKSGLPSDRFSAERTGGSVSTLTIQRTQQEDSAVYLCASSPRLLPGTGELFFGEGSRLTVL.

The rearrangement uses TRBV27 and TRBJ2-1; TRBD2 aligns across 8 bases. This CDR3 is built from 15 residues. Germline V lookup: CDR1 MNHEY, CDR2 SMNVEV (reference sequence). V lost 2 bases and J lost 5; bases outside the gene matches: 5. The CDR3 bases are TGTGCCAGCAGTTTAGGGCGGGAGGTCCACAATGAGCAGTTCTTC. Amino acid sequence: CASSLGREVHNEQFF.

V and J are TRBV30 and TRBJ1-3; D may be TRBD1 (5 bases). V lost 2 bases, J lost 4 bases, and 12 bases lay in between. Germline V gene lookup returns CDR1 GTSNPN and CDR2 SVGIG (reference sequence). The CDR3 totals 14 residues. In nucleotides, the CDR3 is TGTGCCTGGAGTCTAGGGGCAGGGGGAAACACCATATATTTT. It translates to CAWSLGAGGNTIYF.

This clone occurred a few times. V and J are TRBV15 and TRBJ1-2, with D possibly being TRBD1 (6 bases). Germline V CDR1 and CDR2: LNHNV, YYDKDF (reference sequence). The ends were cut back, 8 bases at V and 2 bases at J, with 9 bases in the middle. This CDR3 has 12 residues. Here the CDR3 DNA reads TGTGCCACCTCTGGACAGAACTATGGCTACACCTTC. It is translated as CATSGQNYGYTF. Using reference TRBV15 and TRBJ1-2 for the parts outside the CDR3, the full variable domain is DAMVIQNPRYQVTQFGKPVTLSCSQTLNHNVMYWYQQKSSQAPKLLFHYYDKDFNNEADTPDNFQSRRPNTSFCFLDIRSPGLGDTAMYLCATSGQNYGYTFGSGTRLTVV.